This TCR beta chain comes out of a study of OX40 agonist ivuxolimab in advanced cancers. Study summary: Among those treated, three patients had partial responses, one with hepatocellular carcinoma and two with cutaneous melanoma.

This CDR3 has 14 residues. The germline V gene has CDR1 SGHRS and CDR2 YFSETQ. Unmatched junction bases numbered 5, after V lost 3 bases and J lost 3 bases. Method: immunoSEQ multiplex PCR; TCRdb's copy keeps in-frame clones and lacks some. The profile covers fewer than 45,000 clones, with about four fifths appearing a single time and approximately 2% taken by the ten largest. The clonotype was recovered from an adult with an advanced solid tumor such as melanoma, head and neck, liver or kidney cancer. Sequences were derived from CD4+ or CD8+ T cells sorted from blood, sampled in a trial of the OX40 agonist ivuxolimab. The rearrangement links TRBV5-1 to TRBJ1-2; 7 bases map to TRBD1. The CDR3, as DNA: TGCGCCAGCAGCTCGATGACAGGGTACTATGGCTACACCTTC. The encoded protein is CASSSMTGYYGYTF.